One sample yielded the 20 T cell receptor beta chains listed below, sequenced in a study of blood T cell repertoires in COVID-19. Libraries were prepared by immunoSEQ multiplex PCR; TCRdb keeps only in-frame clonotypes and omits some of them. The table has about 100,000 clones, almost 80% seen once; the top ten hold over 30%. Sample: peripheral blood. The receptors derive from a man in his 70s with active or convalescent COVID-19.

V usage is TRBV6-2 or TRBV6-3 and J usage is TRBJ2-3, with 8 bases matching TRBD2. V gave up 1 base and J gave up 3 bases; unmatched junction bases: 3. This CDR3 region has 15 residues. Per the germline V gene, CDR1 is MNHEY and CDR2 is SVGEGT. In DNA, the CDR3 is TGTGCCAGCAGTTACTTTGCGGGGGGAACAGATACGCAGTATTTT. It encodes CASSYFAGGTDTQYF.

This chain connects TRBV19 to TRBJ2-7; tentative D call: TRBD2 (6 bases). The V gene lost 4 bases and the J gene lost 1 base, with 11 bases spanning the gap. Germline V CDR1 and CDR2: LNHDA, SQIVND (reference sequence). The CDR3 covers 14 residues. CDR3 sequence: CASSSGVISYEQYF. The CDR3 region has the DNA TGTGCCAGTAGTAGCGGGGTGATTTCCTACGAGCAGTACTTC. The full variable domain, its missing parts supplied by reference TRBV19 and TRBJ2-7, is DGGITQSPKYLFRKEGQNVTLSCEQNLNHDAMYWYRQDPGQGLRLIYYSQIVNDFQKGDIAEGYSVSREKKESFPLTVTSAQKNPTAFYLCASSSGVISYEQYFGPGTRLTVT.

The table lists this clone with a few counts. The chain is built from TRBV30 and TRBJ1-2; 7 bases fit TRBD1. The length of the CDR3 is 16 residues. J was trimmed by 1 base and V by 3 bases; bases with no gene match: 11. The germline V gene encodes CDR1 GTSNPN and CDR2 SVGIG (reference sequence). Here the CDR3 DNA reads TGTGCCTGGAGGACCCGCGTGACAGGGTTTAACTATGGCTACACCTTC. Protein: CAWRTRVTGFNYGYTF.

The CDR3 nucleotides are TGTGCCAGCAGTCAGTATACGGGACACAATTCACCCCTCCACTTT. It yields the protein CASSQYTGHNSPLHF. The chain combines TRBV6-5 with TRBJ1-6; TRBD1 might be the D (6 bases). The germline V gene has CDR1 MNHEY and CDR2 SVGAGI. The CDR3 has 15 amino acids. Deletions cut 5 bases from V and 7 bases from J, with 15 bases between.

The chain links TRBV9 to TRBJ2-1, with D perhaps TRBD1 (6 bases). Trimming cost V 3 bases and J 6 bases, with 13 bases left between them. The CDR3 sequence is 14 residues long. Germline V gene data show CDR1 as SGDLS and CDR2 as YYNGEE. The CDR3 bases are TGTGCCAGCAGCGCCCAGGGGTGGGGCAATGAGCAGTTCTTC. Translating it yields CASSAQGWGNEQFF.

The sample holds a few counts of this clone. The chain combines TRBV5-8 with TRBJ2-7; D is perhaps TRBD2 (5 bases). Germline CDR1 is SGHTS and CDR2 is YDEGEE. This CDR3 spans 15 amino acids. Trimming removed 0 bases from V and 2 bases from J, with 12 bases in between. CDR3 coding DNA: TGTGCCAGCAGCTTGGCCGGGATCCTCACCTACGAGCAGTACTTC. Translating it yields CASSLAGILTYEQYF.

The DNA of the CDR3 is TGCGCCAGCAGCTTAACTAGCGACCCGACAGATACGCAGTATTTT. This translates into CASSLTSDPTDTQYF. The chain couples TRBV5-1 to TRBJ2-3; 7 bases match TRBD2. Per germline, CDR1 SGHRS and CDR2 YFSETQ. Germline trimming cut 2 bases from V and 3 bases from J; bases unmatched to any gene: 6. The CDR3 has 15 amino acids.

J is TRBJ1-1 and V is TRBV2, with D unresolved. The germline gives CDR1 SNHLY, CDR2 FYNNEI. V was cut by 3 bases and J by 0 bases, with 8 bases left in between. The CDR3 covers 14 residues. DNA of the CDR3: TGTGCCAGCAGTGACGGAGAACTGAACACTGAAGCTTTCTTT. Amino acids: CASSDGELNTEAFF. Complete variable domain (other parts from reference TRBV2 and TRBJ1-1): EPEVTQTPSHQVTQMGQEVILRCVPISNHLYFYWYRQILGQKVEFLVSFYNNEISEKSEIFDDQFSVERPDGSNFTLKIRSTKLEDSAMYFCASSDGELNTEAFFGQGTRLTVV.

This clone was seen only a few times. The chain uses TRBV7-3 and TRBJ2-7; TRBD1 aligns across 9 bases. Germline V gene lookup returns CDR1 SGHTA and CDR2 FQGTGA. This CDR3 has 13 amino acids. The junction had 6 bases not matched to a gene; V was cut back by 5 bases and J by 7 bases. The CDR3 loop reads CASSPGQGQEQYF. As DNA, the CDR3 is TGTGCCAGCAGCCCGGGACAGGGCCAAGAGCAGTACTTC.

Only a few counts were recorded for this clone. The chain is built from TRBV5-4 and TRBJ2-5; 8 positions match TRBD2. Germline V gives CDR1 SGHNT, CDR2 YYREEE (reference sequence). The J segment lost 5 bases and the V segment lost 0 bases, leaving 6 bases of the junction unmatched. The CDR3 runs to 15 residues. The chain's CDR3 is CASSLEAGVTETQYF. The CDR3 DNA sequence: TGTGCCAGCAGCTTGGAAGCGGGAGTAACTGAGACCCAGTACTTC.

The CDR3 bases are TGTGCCAGCAGCAAGGGACAGGGGGTCGCGGGAAACACCATATATTTT. It yields the protein CASSKGQGVAGNTIYF. The rearrangement joins TRBV21-1 to TRBJ1-3; the DNA was not used to check the table's D call, TRBD1. TRBV21-1 is flagged as a pseudogene. The CDR3 consists of 16 residues.

V is TRBV18 and J is TRBJ1-1; a possible D gene is TRBD1 (5 bases). The CDR3 runs to 11 residues. Trimming cost V 6 bases and J 7 bases, with 9 bases left between them. The germline V gene encodes CDR1 KGHSH and CDR2 LQKENI. CDR3 DNA: TGTGCCAGCTCTTGGGGGGGTGAAGCTTTCTTT. It yields the protein CASSWGGEAFF.

This clone was counted only a few times. The gene calls are TRBV19 and TRBJ1-1, with 7 bases fitting TRBD1. Germline V lookup: CDR1 LNHDA, CDR2 SQIVND (reference sequence). The trim removed 5 bases at V and 0 bases at J, leaving 3 bases unmatched. CDR3 length: 14 amino acids. This CDR3 is CASSRDRVNTEAFF. CDR3 sequence (DNA): TGTGCCAGTAGTCGGGACAGAGTGAACACTGAAGCTTTCTTT.

The chain carries TRBV12-3 or TRBV12-4 and TRBJ2-7; D uncertain. CDR3 size: 13 residues. Between the trimmed V and J ends, which lost 4 bases and 0 bases, there was a span of 7 bases. The CDR3 protein is CASSSISSYEQYF. The DNA of the CDR3 is TGTGCCAGCAGTTCTATTAGCTCCTACGAGCAGTACTTC.

This clone turned up a few times. This chain uses TRBV6-2 or TRBV6-3 with TRBJ1-1; a possible D gene is TRBD1 (6 bases). This CDR3 comprises 12 residues. The germline V gene has CDR1 MNHEY and CDR2 SVGEGT. Trimming stripped 3 bases from V and 11 bases from J, with 13 bases between. CDR3: CASSYFSGAAFF. Written as DNA, the CDR3 is TGTGCCAGCAGTTATTTCTCAGGGGCGGCTTTCTTT.

The rearrangement joins TRBV12-5 to TRBJ2-7, with 7 bases that match TRBD2. Germline V lookup: CDR1 LGHNT, CDR2 FRNRAP. J lost 2 bases, V lost 3 bases, and 4 bases had no gene match. CDR3 length: 14 amino acids. The DNA for the CDR3 is TGTGCTAGTGGTTTCGGCGGGAGCCCCTACGAGCAGTACTTC. The encoded protein is CASGFGGSPYEQYF.

The chain joins TRBV6-2 or TRBV6-3 to TRBJ2-1, with TRBD1 identical over 7 bases. The CDR3 is made up of 16 amino acids. The V segment lost 0 bases and the J segment 4 bases; nucleotides outside the gene matches: 6. CDR1 and CDR2 from the germline V gene are MNHEY and SVGEGT. The CDR3 nucleotides are TGTGCCAGCAGTTACTCGACTCAGGGGGAGTACAATGAGCAGTTCTTC. This codes for CASSYSTQGEYNEQFF.

This chain links TRBV3-1 (or the pseudogene TRBV3-2) with TRBJ1-3, with 8 bases matching TRBD1. In germline, CDR1 is LGHDT, CDR2 YNNKEL (reference sequence). The CDR3 covers 16 residues. V trimming: 2 bases; J trimming: 2 bases; junction bases outside the gene matches: 5. CDR3 residues: CASSQYDRGAGNTIYF. The CDR3 coding sequence is TGTGCCAGCAGCCAATATGACAGGGGCGCTGGAAACACCATATATTTT.

About this clone: Other DNA sequences in this specimen translate into the identical CDR3. CDR3 bases: TGTGCCAGCAGTTCCAACAGGGTCTCCTACGAGCAGTACTTC. Amino acids: CASSSNRVSYEQYF. The chain uses TRBV27 and TRBJ2-7; D possibly corresponds to TRBD1 (6 bases). The ends were cut back, 4 bases at V and 0 bases at J, with 10 bases in the middle. Germline CDR1 reads MNHEY; CDR2 reads SMNVEV (reference sequence). CDR3 size: 14 residues.

The V gene is TRBV30, the J gene TRBJ2-3; 12 bases match TRBD2. The CDR3 contains 15 residues. From germline, CDR1 is GTSNPN and CDR2 SVGIG (reference sequence). Trimming at V came to 2 bases and at J to 5 bases, leaving 5 bases not matched to a gene. CDR3 sequence: CAWSFSTSGRDTQYF. In nucleotides, the CDR3 is TGTGCCTGGAGTTTTTCGACTAGCGGGAGAGATACGCAGTATTTT.